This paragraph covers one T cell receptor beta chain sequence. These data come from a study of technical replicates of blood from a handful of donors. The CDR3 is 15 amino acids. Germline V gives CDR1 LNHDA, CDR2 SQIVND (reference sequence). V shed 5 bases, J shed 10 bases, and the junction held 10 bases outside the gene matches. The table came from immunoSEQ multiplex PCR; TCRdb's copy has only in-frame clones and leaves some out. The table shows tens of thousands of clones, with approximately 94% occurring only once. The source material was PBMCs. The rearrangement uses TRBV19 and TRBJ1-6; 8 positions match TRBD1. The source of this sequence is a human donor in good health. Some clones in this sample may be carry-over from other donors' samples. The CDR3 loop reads CASSRVRTGNSPLHF. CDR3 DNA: TGTGCCAGTAGTCGCGTCCGGACAGGGAACTCACCCCTCCACTTT.